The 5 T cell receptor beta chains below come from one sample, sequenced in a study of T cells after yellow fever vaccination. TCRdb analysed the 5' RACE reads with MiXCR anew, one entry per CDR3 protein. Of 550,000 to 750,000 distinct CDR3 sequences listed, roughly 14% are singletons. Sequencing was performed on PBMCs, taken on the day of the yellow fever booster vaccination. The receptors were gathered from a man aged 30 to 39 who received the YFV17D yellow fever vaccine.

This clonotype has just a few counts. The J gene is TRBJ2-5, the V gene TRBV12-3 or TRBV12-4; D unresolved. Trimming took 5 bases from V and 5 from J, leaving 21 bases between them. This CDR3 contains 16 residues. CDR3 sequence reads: CASSLDRQEVSETQYF. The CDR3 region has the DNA TGTGCCAGCAGTCTCGACCGCCAGGAAGTTTCCGAGACCCAGTACTTC.

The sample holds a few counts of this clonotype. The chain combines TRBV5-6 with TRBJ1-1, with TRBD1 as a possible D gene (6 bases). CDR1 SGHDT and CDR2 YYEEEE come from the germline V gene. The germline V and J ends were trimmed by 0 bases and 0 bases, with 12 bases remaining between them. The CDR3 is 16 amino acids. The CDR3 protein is CASSLAGGTMNTEAFF. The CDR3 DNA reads TGTGCCAGCAGCTTGGCCGGGGGGACAATGAACACTGAAGCTTTCTTT. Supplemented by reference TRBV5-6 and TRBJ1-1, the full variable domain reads DAGVTQSPTHLIKTRGQQVTLRCSPKSGHDTVSWYQQALGQGPQFIFQYYEEEERQRGNFPDRFSGHQFPNYSSELNVNALLLGDSALYLCASSLAGGTMNTEAFFGQGTRLTVV.

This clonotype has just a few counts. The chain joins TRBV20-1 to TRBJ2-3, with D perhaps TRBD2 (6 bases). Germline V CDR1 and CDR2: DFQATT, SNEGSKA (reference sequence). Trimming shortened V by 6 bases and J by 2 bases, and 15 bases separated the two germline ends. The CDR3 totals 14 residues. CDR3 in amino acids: CSAEPGLNTDTQYF. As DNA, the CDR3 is TGCAGTGCGGAACCGGGACTTAACACAGATACGCAGTATTTT.

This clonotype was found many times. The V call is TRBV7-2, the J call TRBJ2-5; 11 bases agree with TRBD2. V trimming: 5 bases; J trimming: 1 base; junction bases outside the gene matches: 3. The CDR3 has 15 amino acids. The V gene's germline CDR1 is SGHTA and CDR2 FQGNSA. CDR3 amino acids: CASSPGTSGQETQYF. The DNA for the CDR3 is TGTGCCAGCAGCCCCGGGACTAGCGGCCAAGAGACCCAGTACTTC.

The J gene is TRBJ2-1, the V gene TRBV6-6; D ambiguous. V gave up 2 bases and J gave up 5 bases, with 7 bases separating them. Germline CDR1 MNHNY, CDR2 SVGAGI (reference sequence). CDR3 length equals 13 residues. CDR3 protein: CASSYLKNNEQFF. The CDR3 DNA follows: TGTGCCAGCAGTTACCTGAAAAACAATGAGCAGTTCTTC.